The 10 T cell receptor beta chains below were found in one sample sequenced in a study of somatic mutations in cytotoxic T cells in rheumatoid arthritis. Clones were read by immunoSEQ multiplex PCR, and TCRdb kept only the in-frame ones, dropping some. The sample yields 17,000 or so clones, approximately 82% seen once. The sequencing input was CD8+ T cells sorted from blood. These receptors all come from an adult with rheumatoid arthritis.

Here the CDR3 DNA reads TGTGTCAGAAGCTTACTAGCGGGAGACCCCTACGAGCAGTACTTC. Its protein product is CVRSLLAGDPYEQYF. The rearrangement links TRBV7-5 to TRBJ2-7; the tabulated D call, TRBD2, remains unverified against the DNA. TRBV7-5 represents a pseudogene. This CDR3 has 15 amino acids.

The V gene is TRBV27, the J gene TRBJ2-1, with D possibly TRBD1 on 5 matching bases. The CDR3 consists of 13 residues. V was pared by 3 bases and J by 3 bases, with 6 bases between. CDR1 and CDR2 from the germline V gene are MNHEY and SMNVEV (reference sequence). The CDR3 is CASSFDSYNEQFF. DNA for the CDR3: TGTGCCAGCAGTTTCGACAGCTACAATGAGCAGTTCTTC.

The chain is built from TRBV4-1 and TRBJ1-4, with D possibly being TRBD1 (5 bases). Germline V gives CDR1 MGHRA, CDR2 YSYEKL. The germline V and J ends were trimmed by 5 bases and 0 bases, with 13 bases remaining between them. This CDR3 comprises 16 residues. CDR3 nucleotide sequence: TGCGCCAGCAGCTCGGGGGGGACGACAACTAATGAAAAACTGTTTTTT. Translating it yields CASSSGGTTTNEKLFF.

The genes are TRBV5-6 and TRBJ1-1; D is unclear. The CDR3 consists of 13 residues. V was shortened by 2 bases and J by 1 base, with 6 bases between the two germline ends. In germline, CDR1 is SGHDT, CDR2 YYEEEE. The CDR3 sequence: CASSFGPNTEAFF. The CDR3 nucleotides are TGTGCCAGCAGCTTTGGGCCGAACACTGAAGCTTTCTTT. Full variable domain (outside the CDR3, taken from reference TRBV5-6 and TRBJ1-1): DAGVTQSPTHLIKTRGQQVTLRCSPKSGHDTVSWYQQALGQGPQFIFQYYEEEERQRGNFPDRFSGHQFPNYSSELNVNALLLGDSALYLCASSFGPNTEAFFGQGTRLTVV.

This chain uses TRBV2 with TRBJ2-1, with TRBD2 identical over 8 bases. This CDR3 has 14 residues. The V gene's germline CDR1 is SNHLY and CDR2 FYNNEI. V lost 7 bases, J lost 10 bases, and 12 bases stayed unmatched. As DNA, the CDR3 is TGTGCCAGCAAGGAGCGGGGGCTTGACGGGGAGCAGTTCTTC. It codes for CASKERGLDGEQFF. Full variable domain (remainder filled in from reference TRBV2 and TRBJ2-1): EPEVTQTPSHQVTQMGQEVILRCVPISNHLYFYWYRQILGQKVEFLVSFYNNEISEKSEIFDDQFSVERPDGSNFTLKIRSTKLEDSAMYFCASKERGLDGEQFFGPGTRLTVL.

Here the CDR3 DNA reads TGTGCCAGCAGCCAAGATCTAGGGGGACGGGGAGGCTACACCTTC. Its protein product is CASSQDLGGRGGYTF. J is TRBJ1-2 and V is TRBV4-2; D may be TRBD1 (6 bases). Germline CDR1 reads LGHNA; CDR2 reads YNFKEQ. The V end lost 0 bases, the J end lost 8 bases, and 16 bases lay between the germline ends. The CDR3 extends over 15 amino acids.

The genes are TRBV5-5 and TRBJ2-7, with 12 bases matching TRBD2. Germline loops: CDR1 SGHKS, CDR2 YYEKEE (reference sequence). The V gene end was trimmed by 4 bases and the J gene end by 7 bases; junction bases not matched to a gene: 6. This CDR3 is 14 amino acids long. The CDR3 DNA reads TGTGCCAGCAGCCTCAATGGACTAGCGGGGGAGCAGTACTTC. Residues: CASSLNGLAGEQYF.

This chain links TRBV13 with TRBJ2-7, with D unclear. Germline CDR1 and CDR2: PRHDT and FYEKMQ (reference sequence). Trimming shortened V by 4 bases and J by 3 bases, and 7 bases separated the two germline ends. This CDR3 region has 12 residues. The CDR3 DNA reads as TGTGCCAGCAGCTCAAACCTCTACGAGCAGTACTTC. This sequence encodes CASSSNLYEQYF.

The chain combines TRBV15 with TRBJ1-1; unclear D gene. V lost 1 base, J lost 4 bases, and 10 bases lay in between. This CDR3 is built from 14 residues. In germline, CDR1 is LNHNV, CDR2 YYDKDF (reference sequence). This CDR3 reads CATSRAEGITEAFF. CDR3 nucleotides: TGTGCCACCAGCAGAGCAGAGGGAATCACTGAAGCTTTCTTT.

This clone was picked up one time. The chain couples TRBV5-1 to TRBJ2-5; D gene uncertain. V shed 7 bases and J shed 2 bases, with 15 bases lying between them. Germline CDR1 and CDR2: SGHRS and YFSETQ. The length of the CDR3 is 14 residues. As DNA, the CDR3 is TGCGCCAGCCGTGTGTCCTTAGGGCAAGAGACCCAGTACTTC. Its protein product is CASRVSLGQETQYF. The variable domain in full, with the rest retrieved from reference TRBV5-1 and TRBJ2-5, is KAGVTQTPRYLIKTRGQQVTLSCSPISGHRSVSWYQQTPGQGLQFLFEYFSETQRNKGNFPGRFSGRQFSNSRSEMNVSTLELGDSALYLCASRVSLGQETQYFGPGTRLLVL.